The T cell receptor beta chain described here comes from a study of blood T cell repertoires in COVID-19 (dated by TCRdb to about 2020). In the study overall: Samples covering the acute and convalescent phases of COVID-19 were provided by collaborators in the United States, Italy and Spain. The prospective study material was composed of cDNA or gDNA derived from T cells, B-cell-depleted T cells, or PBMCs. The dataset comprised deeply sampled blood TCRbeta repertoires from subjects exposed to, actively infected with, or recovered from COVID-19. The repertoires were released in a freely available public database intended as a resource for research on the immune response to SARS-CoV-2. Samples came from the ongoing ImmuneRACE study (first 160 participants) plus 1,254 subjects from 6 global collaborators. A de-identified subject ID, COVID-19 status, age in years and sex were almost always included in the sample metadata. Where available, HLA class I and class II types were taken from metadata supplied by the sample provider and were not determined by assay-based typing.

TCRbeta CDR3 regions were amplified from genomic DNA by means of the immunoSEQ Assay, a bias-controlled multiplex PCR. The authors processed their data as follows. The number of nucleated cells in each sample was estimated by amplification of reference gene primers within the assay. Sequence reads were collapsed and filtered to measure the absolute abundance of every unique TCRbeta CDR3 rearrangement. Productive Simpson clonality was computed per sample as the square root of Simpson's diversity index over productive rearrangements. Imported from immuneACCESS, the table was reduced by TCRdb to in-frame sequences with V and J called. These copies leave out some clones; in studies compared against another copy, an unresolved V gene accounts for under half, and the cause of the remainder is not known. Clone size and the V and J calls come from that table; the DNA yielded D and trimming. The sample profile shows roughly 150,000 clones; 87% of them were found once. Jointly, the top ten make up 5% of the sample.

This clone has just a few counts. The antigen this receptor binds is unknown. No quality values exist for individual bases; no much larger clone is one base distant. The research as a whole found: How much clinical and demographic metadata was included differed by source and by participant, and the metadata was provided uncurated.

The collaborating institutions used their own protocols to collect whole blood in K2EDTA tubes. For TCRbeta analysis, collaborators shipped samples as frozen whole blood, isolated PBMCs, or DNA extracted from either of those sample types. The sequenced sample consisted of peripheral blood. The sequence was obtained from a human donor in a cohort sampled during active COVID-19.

The bases read TGTGCCAGCAGCCGACAGGTCAACACTGAAGCTTTCTTT. Translated, it gives CASSRQVNTEAFF. The rearranged chain carries TRBV7-2 and TRBJ1-1; the D gene is possibly TRBD1, with 6 bases matching. The germline V gene supplies CDR1 SGHTA and CDR2 FQGNSA. The trim is 5 bases for V and 2 bases for J, with a gap of 9 bases between the germline ends. Inclusive of the bounding cysteine and phenylalanine, the CDR3 is 13 residues long. The CDR3 DNA has 39 bases and is translated from base 1.